This TCR beta chain was obtained from a study of human T cells and chemical hapten exposure. About the study: Patch tests put 0.01% DPC on the upper back, and the results were checked at 6 days. Mainly, slight library volume differences in the pool made TCR yields vary.

Each CDR3 protein gets one entry after TCRdb re-called the RACE reads with MiXCR. This table holds fewer than 100,000 distinct CDR3 sequences, 9.5% to 13% found once. There are 15 residues in the CDR3. The V end was cut by 0 bases, the J end by 0 bases, with 6 bases between. The V gene's germline CDR1 is MNHNY and CDR2 SVGAGI (reference sequence). Described time point: patch test 2, 6 weeks after DPC sensitization. Documented treatment: therapeutic diphenylcyclopropenone sensitization with weekly scalp DPC. This clonotype was detected only a few times. The J gene is TRBJ1-5, the V gene TRBV6-6; D ambiguous. The sample here was whole blood, taken in connection with sensitization to the hapten diphenylcyclopropenone (DPC). The TCR originated in a man between 18 and 29 years old with alopecia areata. Some clones in this sample may be carry-over from other donors' samples. The CDR3 region is CASSYSGYSNQPQHF. In DNA form, the CDR3 reads TGTGCCAGCAGTTACTCGGGCTATAGCAATCAGCCCCAGCATTTT.